What follows is one T cell receptor (beta chain) and its context. This sample was included in a study of control samples from healthy donors and cancer patients. Clones were sequenced by immunoSEQ multiplex PCR, and TCRdb holds only the in-frame ones, with some missing. The table shows about 170,000 clones, with roughly 90% occurring only once. Trimming took off 2 bases at V and 1 base at J, with 17 bases between the two ends. Germline lookup yields CDR1 SGHTA and CDR2 FQGNSA. The CDR3 has 17 residues. J is TRBJ2-5 and V is TRBV7-2, with D possibly matching TRBD1 (6 bases). This receptor was obtained from a man aged 25-45 years in good health. Sequencing was carried out using blood. CDR3 protein: CASSLKKDSLIQETQYF. The CDR3 DNA is TGTGCCAGCAGCTTAAAAAAGGACAGCTTGATCCAAGAGACCCAGTACTTC.